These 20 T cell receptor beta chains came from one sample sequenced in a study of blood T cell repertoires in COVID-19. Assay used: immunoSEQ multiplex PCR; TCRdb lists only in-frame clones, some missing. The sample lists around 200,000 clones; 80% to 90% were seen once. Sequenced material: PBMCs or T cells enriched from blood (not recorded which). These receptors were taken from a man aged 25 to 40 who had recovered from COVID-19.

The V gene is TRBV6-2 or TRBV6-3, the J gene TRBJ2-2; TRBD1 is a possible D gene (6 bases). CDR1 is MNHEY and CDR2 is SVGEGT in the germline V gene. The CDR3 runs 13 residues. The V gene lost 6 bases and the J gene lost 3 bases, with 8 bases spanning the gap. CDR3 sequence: CASSNRDTGELFF. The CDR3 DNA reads TGTGCCAGCAGCAACAGGGACACCGGGGAGCTGTTTTTT.

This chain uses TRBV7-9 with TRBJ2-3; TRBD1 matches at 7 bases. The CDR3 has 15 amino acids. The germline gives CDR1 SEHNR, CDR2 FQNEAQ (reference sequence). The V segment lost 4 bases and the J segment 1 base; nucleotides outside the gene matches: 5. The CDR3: CASSYRQGGTDTQYF. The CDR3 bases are TGTGCCAGCAGCTATCGTCAGGGGGGCACAGATACGCAGTATTTT.

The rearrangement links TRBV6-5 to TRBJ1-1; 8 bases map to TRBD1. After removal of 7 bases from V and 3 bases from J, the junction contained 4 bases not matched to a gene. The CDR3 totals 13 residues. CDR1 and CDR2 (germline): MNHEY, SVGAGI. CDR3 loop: CASNQGADTEAFF. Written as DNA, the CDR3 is TGTGCCAGCAATCAGGGGGCGGACACTGAAGCTTTCTTT.

CDR3 in amino acids: CASTRGPRDSPLHF. In DNA form, the CDR3 reads TGTGCCAGCACCAGGGGCCCGAGGGATTCACCCCTCCACTTT. The chain employs TRBV6-5 and TRBJ1-6; D possibly corresponds to TRBD1 (6 bases). The CDR3 has 14 amino acids. Trimming stripped 7 bases from V and 8 bases from J, with 15 bases between. CDR1 and CDR2 from the germline V gene are MNHEY and SVGAGI.

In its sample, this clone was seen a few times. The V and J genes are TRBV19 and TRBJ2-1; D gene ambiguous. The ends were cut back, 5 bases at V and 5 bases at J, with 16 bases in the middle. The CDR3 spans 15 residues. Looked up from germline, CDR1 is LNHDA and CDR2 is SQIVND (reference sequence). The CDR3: CASSPNFAVNNEQFF. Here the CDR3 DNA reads TGTGCCAGTAGTCCAAATTTTGCAGTAAACAATGAGCAGTTCTTC.

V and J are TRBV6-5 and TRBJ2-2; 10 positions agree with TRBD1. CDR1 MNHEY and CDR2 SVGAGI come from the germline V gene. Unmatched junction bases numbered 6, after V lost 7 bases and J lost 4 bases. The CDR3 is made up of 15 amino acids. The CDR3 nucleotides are TGTGCCAGCACCCGTGGGACAGGGGTCACCGGGGAGCTGTTTTTT. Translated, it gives CASTRGTGVTGELFF.

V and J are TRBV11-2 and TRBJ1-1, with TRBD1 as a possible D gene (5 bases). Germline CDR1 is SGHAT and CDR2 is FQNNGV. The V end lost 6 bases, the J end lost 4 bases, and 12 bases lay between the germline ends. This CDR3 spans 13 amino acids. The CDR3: CASRGTLGTEAFF. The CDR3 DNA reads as TGTGCCAGCAGAGGGACTTTGGGCACTGAAGCTTTCTTT.

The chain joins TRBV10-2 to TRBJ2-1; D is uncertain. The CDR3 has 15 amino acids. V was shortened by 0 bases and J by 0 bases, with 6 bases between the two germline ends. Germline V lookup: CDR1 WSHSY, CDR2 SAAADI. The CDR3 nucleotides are TGCGCCAGCAGTGAGTCAACTATCTCCTACAATGAGCAGTTCTTC. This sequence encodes CASSESTISYNEQFF.

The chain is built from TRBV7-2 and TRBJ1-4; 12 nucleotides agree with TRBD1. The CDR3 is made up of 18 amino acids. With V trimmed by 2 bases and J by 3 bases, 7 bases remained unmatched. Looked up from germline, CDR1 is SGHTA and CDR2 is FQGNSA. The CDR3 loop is CASSLRGTGGSANEKLFF. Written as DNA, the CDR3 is TGTGCCAGCAGCTTACGAGGGACAGGGGGCTCTGCTAATGAAAAACTGTTTTTT.

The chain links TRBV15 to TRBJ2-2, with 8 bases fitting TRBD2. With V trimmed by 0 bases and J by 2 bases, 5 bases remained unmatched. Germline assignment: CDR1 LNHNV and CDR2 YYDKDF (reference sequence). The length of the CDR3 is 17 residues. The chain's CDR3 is CATSRDPSGRNTGELFF. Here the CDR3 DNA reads TGTGCCACCAGCAGAGATCCAAGCGGGAGAAACACCGGGGAGCTGTTTTTT.

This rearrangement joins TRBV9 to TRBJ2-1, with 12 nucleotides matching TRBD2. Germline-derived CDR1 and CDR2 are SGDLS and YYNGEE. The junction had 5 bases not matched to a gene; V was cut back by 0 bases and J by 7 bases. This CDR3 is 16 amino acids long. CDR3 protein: CASSVGGLAGSNEQFF. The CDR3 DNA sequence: TGTGCCAGCAGCGTAGGAGGACTAGCGGGATCGAATGAGCAGTTCTTC.

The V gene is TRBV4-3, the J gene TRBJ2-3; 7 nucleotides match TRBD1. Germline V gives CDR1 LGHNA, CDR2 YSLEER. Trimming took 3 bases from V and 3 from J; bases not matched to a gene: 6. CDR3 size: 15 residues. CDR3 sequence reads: CASSQAGTVTDTQYF. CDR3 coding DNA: TGCGCCAGCAGCCAGGCCGGGACAGTTACAGATACGCAGTATTTT.

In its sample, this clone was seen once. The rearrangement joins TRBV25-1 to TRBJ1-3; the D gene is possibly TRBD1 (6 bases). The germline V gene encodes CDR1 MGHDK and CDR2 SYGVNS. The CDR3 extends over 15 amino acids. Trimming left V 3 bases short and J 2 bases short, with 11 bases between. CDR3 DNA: TGTGCCAGCAGTGAGGCCAGGGGAACTGGAAACACCATATATTTT. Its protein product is CASSEARGTGNTIYF. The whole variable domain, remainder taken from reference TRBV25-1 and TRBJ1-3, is EADIYQTPRYLVIGTGKKITLECSQTMGHDKMYWYQQDPGMELHLIHYSYGVNSTEKGDLSSESTVSRIRTEHFPLTLESARPSHTSQYLCASSEARGTGNTIYFGEGSWLTVV.

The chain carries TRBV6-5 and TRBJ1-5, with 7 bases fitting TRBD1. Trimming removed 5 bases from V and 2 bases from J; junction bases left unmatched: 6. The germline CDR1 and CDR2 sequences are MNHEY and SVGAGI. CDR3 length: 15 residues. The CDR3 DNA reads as TGTGCCAGCAGTCGACAGGGTCGCGGCAATCAGCCCCAGCATTTT. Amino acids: CASSRQGRGNQPQHF.

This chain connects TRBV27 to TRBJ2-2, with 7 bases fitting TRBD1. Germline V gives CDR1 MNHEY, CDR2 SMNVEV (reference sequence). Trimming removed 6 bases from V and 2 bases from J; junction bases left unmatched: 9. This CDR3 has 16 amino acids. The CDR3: CASRKTGTANTGELFF. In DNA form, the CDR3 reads TGTGCCAGCAGAAAAACCGGGACAGCAAACACCGGGGAGCTGTTTTTT.

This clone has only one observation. The DNA of the CDR3 is TGTGCCAGTAGTACCGGACAGGGCTACACTGAAGCTTTCTTT. Protein sequence: CASSTGQGYTEAFF. The V and J genes are TRBV19 and TRBJ1-1, with TRBD1 matching 8 bases. Germline V gene lookup returns CDR1 LNHDA and CDR2 SQIVND (reference sequence). This CDR3 is built from 14 residues. The J segment lost 3 bases and the V segment lost 4 bases, leaving 4 bases of the junction unmatched. Looking up the rest from reference TRBV19 and TRBJ1-1 gives the full variable domain: DGGITQSPKYLFRKEGQNVTLSCEQNLNHDAMYWYRQDPGQGLRLIYYSQIVNDFQKGDIAEGYSVSREKKESFPLTVTSAQKNPTAFYLCASSTGQGYTEAFFGQGTRLTVV.

For the CDR3, the DNA is TGTGCCAGCCAGAGAACTAGCGACAGCTCCTACGAGCAGTACTTC. The encoded protein is CASQRTSDSSYEQYF. The chain employs TRBV18 and TRBJ2-7; 7 nucleotides line up with TRBD2. CDR1 is KGHSH and CDR2 is LQKENI in the germline V gene. With 8 bases clipped from V and 0 bases from J, the junction kept 10 bases outside the gene matches. The CDR3 sequence is 15 residues long.

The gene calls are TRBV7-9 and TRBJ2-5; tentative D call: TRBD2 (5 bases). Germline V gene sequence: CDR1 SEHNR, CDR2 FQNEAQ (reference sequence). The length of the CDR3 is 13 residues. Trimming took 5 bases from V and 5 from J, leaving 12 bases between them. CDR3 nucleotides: TGTGCCAGCAGCCCAACACTAGTTGAGACCCAGTACTTC. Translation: CASSPTLVETQYF.

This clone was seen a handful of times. The CDR3 is CASSATGHPNTGELFF. CDR3 DNA: TGTGCCAGCAGCGCAACGGGACACCCGAACACCGGGGAGCTGTTTTTT. The chain carries TRBV9 and TRBJ2-2, with D perhaps TRBD1 (6 bases). V lost 3 bases and J lost 0, with 12 bases in between. Germline-derived CDR1 and CDR2 are SGDLS and YYNGEE. The CDR3 has 16 amino acids.

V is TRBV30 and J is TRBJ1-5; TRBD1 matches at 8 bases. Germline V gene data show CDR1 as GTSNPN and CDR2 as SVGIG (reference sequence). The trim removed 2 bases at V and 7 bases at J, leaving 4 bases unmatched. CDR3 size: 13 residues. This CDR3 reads CAWSLTGVQPQHF. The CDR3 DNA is TGTGCCTGGAGTCTGACAGGGGTACAGCCCCAGCATTTT.